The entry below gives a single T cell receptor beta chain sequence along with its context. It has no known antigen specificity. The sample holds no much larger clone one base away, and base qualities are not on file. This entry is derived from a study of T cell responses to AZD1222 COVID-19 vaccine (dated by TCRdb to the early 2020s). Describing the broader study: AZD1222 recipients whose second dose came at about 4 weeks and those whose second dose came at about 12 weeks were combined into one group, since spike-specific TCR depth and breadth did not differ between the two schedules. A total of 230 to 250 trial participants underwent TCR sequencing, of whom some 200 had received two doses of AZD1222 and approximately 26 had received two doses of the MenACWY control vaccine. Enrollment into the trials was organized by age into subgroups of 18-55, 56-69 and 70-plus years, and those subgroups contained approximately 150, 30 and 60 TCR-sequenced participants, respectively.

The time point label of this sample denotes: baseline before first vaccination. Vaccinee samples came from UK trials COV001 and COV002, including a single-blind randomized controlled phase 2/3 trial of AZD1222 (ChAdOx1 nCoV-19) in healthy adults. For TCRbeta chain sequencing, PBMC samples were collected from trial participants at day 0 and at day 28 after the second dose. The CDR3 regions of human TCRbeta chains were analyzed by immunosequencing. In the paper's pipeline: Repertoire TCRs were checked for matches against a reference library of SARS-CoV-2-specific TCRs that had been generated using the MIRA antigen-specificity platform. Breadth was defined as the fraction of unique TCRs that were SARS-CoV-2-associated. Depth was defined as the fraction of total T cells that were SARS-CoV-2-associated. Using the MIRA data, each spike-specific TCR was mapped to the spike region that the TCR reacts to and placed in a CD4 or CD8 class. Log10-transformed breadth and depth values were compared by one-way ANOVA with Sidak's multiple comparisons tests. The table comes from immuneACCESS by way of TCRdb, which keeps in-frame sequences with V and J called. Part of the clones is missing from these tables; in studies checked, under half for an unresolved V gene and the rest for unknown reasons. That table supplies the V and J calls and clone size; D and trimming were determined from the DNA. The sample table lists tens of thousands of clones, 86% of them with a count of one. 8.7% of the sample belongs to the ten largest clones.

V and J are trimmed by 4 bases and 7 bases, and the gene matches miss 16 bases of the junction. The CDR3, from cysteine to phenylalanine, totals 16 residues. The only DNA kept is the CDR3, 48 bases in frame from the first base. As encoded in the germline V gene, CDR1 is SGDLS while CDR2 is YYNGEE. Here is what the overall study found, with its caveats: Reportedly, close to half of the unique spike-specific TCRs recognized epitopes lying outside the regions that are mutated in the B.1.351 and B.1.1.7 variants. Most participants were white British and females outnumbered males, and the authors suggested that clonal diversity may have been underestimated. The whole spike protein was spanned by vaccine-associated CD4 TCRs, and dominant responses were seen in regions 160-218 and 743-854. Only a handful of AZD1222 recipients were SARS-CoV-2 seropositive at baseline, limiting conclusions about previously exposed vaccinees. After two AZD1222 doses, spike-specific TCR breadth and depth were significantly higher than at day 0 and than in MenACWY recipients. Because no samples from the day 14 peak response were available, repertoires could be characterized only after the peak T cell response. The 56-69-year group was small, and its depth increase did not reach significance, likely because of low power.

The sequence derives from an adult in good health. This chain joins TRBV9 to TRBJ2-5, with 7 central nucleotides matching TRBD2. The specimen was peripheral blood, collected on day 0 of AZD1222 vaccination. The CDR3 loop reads CASSLLPSGAEGTQYF. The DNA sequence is TGTGCCAGCAGCCTCCTGCCGAGCGGGGCGGAGGGGACCCAGTACTTC.